Below, 11 T cell receptor beta chains from the same sample are listed, as sequenced in a study of molecular identifiers for immune sequencing clone quantification. Using its own MiXCR run on the PCR reads, TCRdb lists one record per CDR3 protein. The sample includes about 510,000 distinct CDR3 sequences, 20% to 25% of them seen just once. The sample consisted of naive CD8+ T cells from blood, with Jurkat cell RNA spiked in. Indicated subset: FACS-sorted CD8+CD4-CCR7+CD45RA+ naive T cells. All receptors come from a human donor in good health. Some libraries in this study had Jurkat cell RNA spiked in.

This chain uses TRBV27 with TRBJ2-1, with D perhaps matching TRBD2 (6 bases). The CDR3 loop spans 15 amino acids. CDR1 is MNHEY and CDR2 is SMNVEV in the germline V gene (reference sequence). The V and J ends lost 9 bases and 2 bases respectively, with 17 bases between them. The CDR3 DNA follows: TGTGCCAGTGGGGGACTTTCCGGGGCCTACAATGAGCAGTTCTTC. Residues: CASGGLSGAYNEQFF.

This clonotype was counted at least ten times. The chain has TRBV4-2 and TRBJ2-4; TRBD2 is a possible D gene (6 bases). In germline, CDR1 is LGHNA, CDR2 YNFKEQ. The CDR3 totals 14 residues. V was clipped by 0 bases and J by 9 bases, with 12 bases between them. Here the CDR3 reads CASSQEGQGGIQYF. The CDR3 DNA is TGTGCCAGCAGCCAAGAGGGCCAGGGAGGCATTCAGTACTTC.

This clonotype occurred a few times. The chain couples TRBV7-9 to TRBJ2-2; D call uncertain. From germline, CDR1 is SEHNR and CDR2 FQNEAQ (reference sequence). V was shortened by 5 bases and J by 2 bases, with 12 bases between the two germline ends. The CDR3 consists of 15 residues. This CDR3 is CASSVQTDNTGELFF. The DNA for the CDR3 is TGTGCCAGCAGCGTTCAGACGGACAACACCGGGGAGCTGTTTTTT.

The genes are TRBV27 and TRBJ1-2; possible D gene TRBD1, 6 bases. Trimming took 6 bases from V and 4 from J, leaving 15 bases between them. The germline V gene has CDR1 MNHEY and CDR2 SMNVEV (reference sequence). This CDR3 contains 14 residues. The CDR3 DNA reads as TGTGCCAGCAGGAAACAGGGAGCCCTCTATGGCTACACCTTC. Protein: CASRKQGALYGYTF.

This clonotype has a handful of counts. The chain carries TRBV28 and TRBJ2-5, with TRBD1 as a possible D gene (5 bases). The CDR3 extends over 14 amino acids. V lost 5 bases to trimming and J lost 4 bases, with 14 bases between them. Germline CDR1 MDHEN, CDR2 SYDVKM. CDR3 sequence: CASSPTIQGETQYF. As DNA, the CDR3 is TGTGCCAGCAGTCCGACGATCCAGGGAGAGACCCAGTACTTC.

This clonotype was observed at least ten times. This sequence joins TRBV7-9 and TRBJ1-3, with TRBD1 identical over 7 bases. The length of the CDR3 is 14 residues. Germline V CDR1 and CDR2: SEHNR, FQNEAQ (reference sequence). V trimming: 11 bases; J trimming: 8 bases; junction bases outside the gene matches: 15. The CDR3 nucleotides read TGTGCCTCGGACAGGTCCTCTGGTTCGGACACCATATATTTT. It is translated as CASDRSSGSDTIYF. Variable domain in full (rest from reference TRBV7-9 and TRBJ1-3): DTGVSQNPRHKITKRGQNVTFRCDPISEHNRLYWYRQTLGQGPEFLTYFQNEAQLEKSRLLSDRFSAERPKGSFSTLEIQRTEQGDSAMYLCASDRSSGSDTIYFGEGSWLTVV.

This clonotype occurred once. The J gene is TRBJ2-2, the V gene TRBV12-5; possible D gene TRBD1, 6 bases. The CDR3 runs to 16 residues. Germline loops: CDR1 LGHNT, CDR2 FRNRAP. V was cut by 5 bases and J by 5 bases, with 18 bases left in between. CDR3 nucleotides: TGTGCTAGTGGTGGGGCAGGGGACGACGGGACCGGGGAGCTGTTTTTT. Translated: CASGGAGDDGTGELFF.

V and J are TRBV27 and TRBJ2-7, with D possibly TRBD2 on 6 matching bases. The germline V and J ends were trimmed by 5 bases and 4 bases, with 18 bases remaining between them. The V gene's germline CDR1 is MNHEY and CDR2 SMNVEV (reference sequence). The CDR3 has 15 residues. For the CDR3, the DNA is TGTGCCAGCAGTGCCATCGCGGGTGGGGGGTACGAGCAGTACTTC. Its translation is CASSAIAGGGYEQYF.

Regarding this clonotype: The junction does not match germline at one end; this may be a read error. This chain links TRBV20-1 with TRBJ1-1; D ambiguous. The CDR3 loop spans 12 amino acids. Germline V gene data show CDR1 as DFQATT and CDR2 as SNEGSKA (reference sequence). The CDR3: CSARDLSPEALF. CDR3 nucleotide sequence: TGCAGTGCTAGAGATCTCAGTCCTGAAGCTCTCTTT.

In this sample, this clonotype turned up many times. This chain joins TRBV29-1 and TRBJ2-1, with 10 bases aligning to TRBD2. This CDR3 is 15 amino acids long. CDR1 is SQVTM and CDR2 is ANQGSEA in the germline V gene. J gave up 4 bases and V 0 bases, and 3 bases lay outside the gene matches. The CDR3 DNA is TGCAGCGTTGAAGACGCAGCGGGAGGGTACAATGAGCAGTTCTTC. Residues: CSVEDAAGGYNEQFF.

J is TRBJ1-5 and V is TRBV20-1, with D unclear. The V gene lost 0 bases and the J gene lost 0 bases, with 12 bases spanning the gap. This CDR3 has 16 amino acids. Per germline, CDR1 DFQATT and CDR2 SNEGSKA (reference sequence). CDR3 in amino acids: CSARDLLGHSNQPQHF. The CDR3 DNA is TGCAGTGCTAGAGATCTCCTGGGTCATAGCAATCAGCCCCAGCATTTT.